Shown below are 11 T cell receptor beta chains from a single sample sequenced in a study of control samples from healthy donors and cancer patients. TCRdb's copy holds only in-frame clones and misses some; the assay was immunoSEQ multiplex PCR. The table records about 58,000 clones, 85% to 95% of them present only once. The sequencing input was blood. The receptors were gathered from a man between 25 and 39 years old in good health.

V gene TRBV21-1 combines with J gene TRBJ2-7; TRBD1, as called in the table, went unchecked against the DNA. TRBV21-1 is assigned pseudogene status. The CDR3 spans 14 residues. The CDR3 DNA is TGTGCCAGCAGCAAAGTACAGGGGTCCTACGAGCAGTACTTC. It translates to CASSKVQGSYEQYF.

This chain uses TRBV6-2 or TRBV6-3 with TRBJ1-5; possible D gene TRBD1, 5 bases. The germline V gene has CDR1 MNHEY and CDR2 SVGEGT. V gave up 0 bases and J gave up 1 base, with 19 bases separating them. The CDR3 length is 19 residues. CDR3 amino acids: CASSYSIGAGGWSNQPQHF. CDR3 nucleotides: TGTGCCAGCAGTTACTCGATCGGCGCCGGGGGTTGGAGCAATCAGCCCCAGCATTTT.

This clone has only one observation. This chain connects TRBV5-4 to TRBJ1-2, with TRBD1 as a possible D gene (6 bases). The CDR3 is 12 amino acids. V lost 5 bases, J lost 14 bases, and 19 bases lay in between. Per the germline V gene, CDR1 is SGHNT and CDR2 is YYREEE (reference sequence). For the CDR3, the DNA is TGTGCCAGCAGTACAACCACAGGGCATTGGACCTTC. Protein: CASSTTTGHWTF.

This chain joins TRBV7-9 and TRBJ1-1; D remains ambiguous. This CDR3 is 14 amino acids long. Germline CDR1 is SEHNR and CDR2 is FQNEAQ (reference sequence). Deletions cut 5 bases from V and 3 bases from J, with 13 bases between. The CDR3 DNA reads as TGTGCCAGCAGCCCCTGGGAAAGGGACACTGAAGCTTTCTTT. This encodes CASSPWERDTEAFF. The variable domain in full, with the rest retrieved from reference TRBV7-9 and TRBJ1-1, is DTGVSQNPRHKITKRGQNVTFRCDPISEHNRLYWYRQTLGQGPEFLTYFQNEAQLEKSRLLSDRFSAERPKGSFSTLEIQRTEQGDSAMYLCASSPWERDTEAFFGQGTRLTVV.

This chain links TRBV11-2 with TRBJ1-4; TRBD1 agrees at 9 bases. CDR3 length: 14 amino acids. Germline V lookup: CDR1 SGHAT, CDR2 FQNNGV. V gave up 4 bases and J gave up 11 bases; unmatched junction bases: 8. CDR3 bases: TGTGCCAGCAGCTGGGGGACAGGGAGGTATAAACTGTTTTTT. Translation: CASSWGTGRYKLFF.

V and J are TRBV6-5 and TRBJ2-7; D not certain. The V end lost 2 bases, the J end lost 2 bases, and 7 bases lay between the germline ends. This CDR3 has 13 amino acids. Per the germline V gene, CDR1 is MNHEY and CDR2 is SVGAGI. CDR3: CASSYDQTYEQYF. CDR3 DNA: TGTGCCAGCAGTTACGACCAGACCTACGAGCAGTACTTC.

The chain combines TRBV24-1 with TRBJ2-3, with a tentative D call TRBD1 (5 bases). The CDR3 is 14 amino acids. V shed 5 bases and J shed 2 bases, with 10 bases lying between them. CDR1 and CDR2 (germline): KGHDR, SFDVKD. CDR3: CATSGGGDTDTQYF. The CDR3 DNA reads TGTGCCACCAGTGGGGGCGGTGACACAGATACGCAGTATTTT.

The chain carries TRBV7-2 and TRBJ1-1; D gene ambiguous. Germline values: CDR1 SGHTA, CDR2 FQGNSA. The V end lost 5 bases, the J end lost 5 bases, and 9 bases lay between the germline ends. There are 12 residues in the CDR3. The chain's CDR3 is CASSTMSTEAFF. The DNA for the CDR3 is TGTGCCAGCAGCACAATGTCAACTGAAGCTTTCTTT.

Here the CDR3 DNA reads TGCGCCAGCAGCAAGTCTAGCGGCTCCTACAATGAGCAGTTCTTC. Its protein is CASSKSSGSYNEQFF. The chain uses TRBV5-1 and TRBJ2-1, with 7 positions matching TRBD2. This CDR3 is built from 15 residues. The V segment lost 4 bases and the J segment 0 bases; nucleotides outside the gene matches: 4. The V gene's germline CDR1 is SGHRS and CDR2 YFSETQ.

The chain is built from TRBV19 and TRBJ1-1; D call uncertain. Germline CDR1 reads LNHDA; CDR2 reads SQIVND (reference sequence). The V gene lost 5 bases and the J gene lost 2 bases, with 9 bases spanning the gap. This CDR3 contains 13 residues. CDR3 region: CASSSQTNTEAFF. The CDR3 nucleotides are TGTGCCAGTAGTTCTCAGACCAACACTGAAGCTTTCTTT.

The rearrangement joins TRBV5-6 to TRBJ1-1; D is perhaps TRBD1 (5 bases). CDR1 and CDR2 (germline): SGHDT, YYEEEE. V was trimmed by 1 base and J by 11 bases, leaving 12 bases between them. This CDR3 is built from 12 residues. The CDR3 loop is CASSLTTELAFF. The CDR3 nucleotides are TGTGCCAGCAGCTTGACGACAGAACTTGCTTTCTTT.